This TCR beta chain derives from a study of cytomegalovirus exposure and HLA in healthy donors. Study results and limitations: Most TCR beta V segments were productive about 90% or about 30% of the time in an earlier analysis. Later genetic work tied a missense DCLRE1C variant to beta-chain V and J trimming.

Points on this clone: Antigen: not known.

Primers for the PCR totalled 60 Vbeta and 13 Jbeta. Assay: immunoSEQ multiplex PCR; the TCRdb copy retains only in-frame clones and omits some. This table holds 110,000 to 150,000 clones, 80% to 90% found once. Germline loops: CDR1 MRHNA, CDR2 SNTAGT. The CDR3 has 13 residues. V lost 7 bases, J lost 2 bases, and 11 bases lay in between. The sequenced sample consisted of PBMCs. The V call is TRBV6-4, the J call TRBJ1-1; TRBD1 might be the D (6 bases). This clonotype originated in a boy between 2 and 15 years old in good health and CMV-seronegative. The CDR3 DNA is TGTGCCAGCAAGAGACAGGAAAACACTGAAGCTTTCTTT. Its protein product is CASKRQENTEAFF.